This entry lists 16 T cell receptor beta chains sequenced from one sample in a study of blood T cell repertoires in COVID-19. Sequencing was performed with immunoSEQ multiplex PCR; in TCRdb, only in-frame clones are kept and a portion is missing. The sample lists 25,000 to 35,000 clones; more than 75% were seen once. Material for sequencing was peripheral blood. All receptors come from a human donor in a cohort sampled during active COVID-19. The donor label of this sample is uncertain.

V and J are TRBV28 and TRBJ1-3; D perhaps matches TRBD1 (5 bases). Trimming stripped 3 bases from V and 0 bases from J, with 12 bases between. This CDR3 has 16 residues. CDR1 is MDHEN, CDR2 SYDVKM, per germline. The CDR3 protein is CASSLFFTGSGNTIYF. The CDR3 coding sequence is TGTGCCAGCAGTTTGTTTTTTACAGGCTCTGGAAACACCATATATTTT. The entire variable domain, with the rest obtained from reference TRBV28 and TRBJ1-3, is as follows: DVKVTQSSRYLVKRTGEKVFLECVQDMDHENMFWYRQDPGLGLRLIYFSYDVKMKEKGDIPEGYSVSREKKERFSLILESASTNQTSMYLCASSLFFTGSGNTIYFGEGSWLTVV.

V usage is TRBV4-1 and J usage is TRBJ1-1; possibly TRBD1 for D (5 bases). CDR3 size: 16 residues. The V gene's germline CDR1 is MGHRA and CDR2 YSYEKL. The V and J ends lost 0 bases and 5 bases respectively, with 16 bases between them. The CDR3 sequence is CASSQDGVVGRTEAFF. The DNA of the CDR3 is TGCGCCAGCAGCCAAGATGGGGTCGTGGGGCGGACTGAAGCTTTCTTT.

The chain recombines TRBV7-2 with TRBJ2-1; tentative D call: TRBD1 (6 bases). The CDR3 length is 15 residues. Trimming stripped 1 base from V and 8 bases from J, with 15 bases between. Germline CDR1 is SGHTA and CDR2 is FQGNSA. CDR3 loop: CASSLVGAVNHEQFF. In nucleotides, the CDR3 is TGTGCCAGCAGCTTAGTGGGGGCAGTGAACCATGAGCAGTTCTTC.

For the CDR3, the DNA is TGTGCCAGCAGTCGACAGGGCGCAACTAATGAAAAACTGTTTTTT. Protein product: CASSRQGATNEKLFF. This chain uses TRBV28 with TRBJ1-4, with 7 bases lining up with TRBD1. Per germline, CDR1 MDHEN and CDR2 SYDVKM. The CDR3 loop spans 15 amino acids. Trimming cost V 5 bases and J 0 bases; bases outside gene matches: 3.

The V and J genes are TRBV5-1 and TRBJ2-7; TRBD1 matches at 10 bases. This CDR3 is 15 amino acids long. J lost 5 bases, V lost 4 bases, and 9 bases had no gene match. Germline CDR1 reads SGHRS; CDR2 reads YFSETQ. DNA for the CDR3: TGCGCCAGCAGCATGGGGACAGGGGATTTCCACGAGCAGTACTTC. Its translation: CASSMGTGDFHEQYF.

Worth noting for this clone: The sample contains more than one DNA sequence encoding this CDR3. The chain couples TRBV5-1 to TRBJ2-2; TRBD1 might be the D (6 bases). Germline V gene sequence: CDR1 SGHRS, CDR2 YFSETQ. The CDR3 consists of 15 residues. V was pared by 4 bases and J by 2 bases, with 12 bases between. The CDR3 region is CASSPRGSNTGELFF. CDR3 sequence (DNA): TGCGCCAGCAGCCCCAGGGGTTCAAACACCGGGGAGCTGTTTTTT.

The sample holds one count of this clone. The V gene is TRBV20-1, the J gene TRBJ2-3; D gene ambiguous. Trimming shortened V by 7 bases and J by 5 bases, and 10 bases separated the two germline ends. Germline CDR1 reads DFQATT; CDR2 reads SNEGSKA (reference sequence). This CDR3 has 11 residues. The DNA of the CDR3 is TGCAGTGGGGCAGCCAAAGATACGCAGTATTTT. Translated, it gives CSGAAKDTQYF.

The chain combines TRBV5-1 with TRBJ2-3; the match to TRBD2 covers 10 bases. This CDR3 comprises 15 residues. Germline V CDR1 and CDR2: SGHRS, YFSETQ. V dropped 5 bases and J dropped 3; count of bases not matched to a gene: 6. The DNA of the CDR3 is TGCGCCAGCAGTCGAAGCGGGAGGGCTACAGATACGCAGTATTTT. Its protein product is CASSRSGRATDTQYF.

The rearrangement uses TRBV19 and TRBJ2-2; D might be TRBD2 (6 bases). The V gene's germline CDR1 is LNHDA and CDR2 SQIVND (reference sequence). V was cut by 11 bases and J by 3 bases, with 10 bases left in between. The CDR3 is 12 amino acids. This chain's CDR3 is CAGGGDTGELFF. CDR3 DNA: TGTGCCGGGGGAGGCGACACCGGGGAGCTGTTTTTT.

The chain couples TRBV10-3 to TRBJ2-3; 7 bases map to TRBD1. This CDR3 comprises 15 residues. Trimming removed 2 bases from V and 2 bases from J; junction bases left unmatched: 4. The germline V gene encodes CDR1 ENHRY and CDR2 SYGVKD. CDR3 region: CAISEEGADTDTQYF. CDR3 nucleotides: TGTGCCATCAGTGAGGAGGGGGCAGACACAGATACGCAGTATTTT.

CDR3 loop: CASSKIAGLTDTQYF. The CDR3 DNA reads as TGTGCCAGCAGTAAAATAGCGGGACTCACAGATACGCAGTATTTT. The rearrangement uses TRBV2 and TRBJ2-3, with TRBD2 identical over 8 bases. The J segment lost 2 bases and the V segment lost 5 bases, leaving 6 bases of the junction unmatched. The CDR3 runs to 15 residues. Per germline, CDR1 SNHLY and CDR2 FYNNEI.

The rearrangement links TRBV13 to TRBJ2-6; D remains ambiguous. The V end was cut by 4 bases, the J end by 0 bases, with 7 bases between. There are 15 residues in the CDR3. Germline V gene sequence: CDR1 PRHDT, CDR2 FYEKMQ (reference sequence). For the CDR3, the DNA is TGTGCCAGCAGCTCGAAACTCTCTGGGGCCAACGTCCTGACTTTC. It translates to CASSSKLSGANVLTF.

CDR3 sequence: CASSSREGTDTQYF. The CDR3 nucleotides read TGTGCCAGCAGCTCCAGGGAAGGCACAGATACGCAGTATTTT. This chain joins TRBV11-3 and TRBJ2-3, with a tentative D call TRBD1 (5 bases). CDR1 is SGHNT and CDR2 is YENEEA in the germline V gene. This CDR3 has 14 amino acids. The V gene lost 4 bases and the J gene lost 1 base, with 9 bases spanning the gap.

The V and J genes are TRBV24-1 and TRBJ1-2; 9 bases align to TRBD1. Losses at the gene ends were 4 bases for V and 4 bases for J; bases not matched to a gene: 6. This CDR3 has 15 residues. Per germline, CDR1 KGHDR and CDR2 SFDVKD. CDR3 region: CATSDHGTGIYGYTF. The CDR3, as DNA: TGTGCCACCAGTGACCACGGGACAGGGATCTATGGCTACACCTTC.

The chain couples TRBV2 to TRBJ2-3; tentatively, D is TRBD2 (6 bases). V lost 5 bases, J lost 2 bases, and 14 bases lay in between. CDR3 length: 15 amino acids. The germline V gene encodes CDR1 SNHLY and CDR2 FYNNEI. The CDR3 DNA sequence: TGTGCCAGCAGTCGGGAGTCGAGTTCCACAGATACGCAGTATTTT. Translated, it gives CASSRESSSTDTQYF.

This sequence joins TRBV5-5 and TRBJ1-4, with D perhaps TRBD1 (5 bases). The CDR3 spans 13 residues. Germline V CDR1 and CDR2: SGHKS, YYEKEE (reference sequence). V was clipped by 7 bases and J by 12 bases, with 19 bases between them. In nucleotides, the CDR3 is TGTGCCAGCCGCCGGACAATCGGATTGGAACTGTTTTTT. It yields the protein CASRRTIGLELFF.